Following are 10 T cell receptor beta chains from one sample sequenced in a study (dated by TCRdb to the mid-2010s). Library method: RT-PCR. The sequencer listed for this sample is Illumina MiSeq. TCRdb reran the public reads through fastp at Q25 and MiXCR, keeping productive beta chains. Rows matching on CDR3 protein sequence are summarized as one entry with the most common DNA and genes. For this sample the table gives more than 550,000 distinct CDR3 sequences, of which around 14% were detected only once. The top ten constitute about 3.6% of the sample. Sequenced material: memory CD4+ T cells from blood. The receptor set was obtained from a female donor in good health, serving as a healthy control.

This clonotype was detected a few times. The chain is built from TRBV4-3 and TRBJ1-4, with D perhaps TRBD1 (5 bases). Germline V gene sequence: CDR1 LGHNA, CDR2 YSLEER. There are 15 residues in the CDR3. Trimming took 2 bases from V and 7 from J, leaving 14 bases between them. The CDR3, as DNA: TGCGCCAGCAGCCAATCAGGGATAAAGGGTGAAAAACTGTTTTTT. Protein: CASSQSGIKGEKLFF.

This clonotype was detected once. V and J are TRBV9 and TRBJ1-5; D possibly corresponds to TRBD1 (5 bases). V was clipped by 3 bases and J by 6 bases, with 16 bases between them. This CDR3 region has 15 residues. Per the germline V gene, CDR1 is SGDLS and CDR2 is YYNGEE. The CDR3 bases are TGTGCCAGCAGCGCGTCAGGGTCGCCTAGTCAGCCCCAGCATTTT. Translating it yields CASSASGSPSQPQHF.

The CDR3 here is CASSRGSGNTNYGYTF. The DNA for the CDR3 is TGTGCCAGCAGCCGGGGGTCGGGCAACACTAACTATGGCTACACCTTC. The rearrangement joins TRBV11-2 to TRBJ1-2, with TRBD1 as a possible D gene (5 bases). This CDR3 is built from 16 residues. The ends were cut back, 5 bases at V and 0 bases at J, with 16 bases in the middle. Germline CDR1 and CDR2: SGHAT and FQNNGV. Filled out from reference TRBV11-2 and TRBJ1-2, the complete variable domain reads EAGVAQSPRYKIIEKRQSVAFWCNPISGHATLYWYQQILGQGPKLLIQFQNNGVVDDSQLPKDRFSAERLKGVDSTLKIQPAKLEDSAVYLCASSRGSGNTNYGYTFGSGTRLTVV.

This clonotype turned up a few times. The chain couples TRBV7-2 to TRBJ1-6; D is unresolved. Trimming took off 2 bases at V and 7 bases at J, with 12 bases between the two ends. The CDR3 has 15 amino acids. In germline, CDR1 is SGHTA, CDR2 FQGNSA. CDR3 residues: CASSLQGLLNSPLHF. DNA of the CDR3: TGTGCCAGCAGCTTACAAGGGTTATTAAATTCACCCCTCCACTTT. Filled out from reference TRBV7-2 and TRBJ1-6, the complete variable domain reads GAGVSQSPSNKVTEKGKDVELRCDPISGHTALYWYRQSLGQGLEFLIYFQGNSAPDKSGLPSDRFSAERTGGSVSTLTIQRTQQEDSAVYLCASSLQGLLNSPLHFGNGTRLTVT.

The V gene is TRBV24-1, the J gene TRBJ2-5; the D is unclear. V was clipped by 5 bases and J by 1 base, with 10 bases between them. The CDR3 totals 14 residues. The germline V gene has CDR1 KGHDR and CDR2 SFDVKD. CDR3 in amino acids: CATSVGRTQETQYF. CDR3 DNA: TGTGCCACCAGTGTTGGACGGACCCAAGAGACCCAGTACTTC.

This clonotype appeared many times. The chain links TRBV7-9 to TRBJ1-1; D gene ambiguous. Germline V CDR1 and CDR2: SEHNR, FQNEAQ (reference sequence). Trimming removed 8 bases from V and 0 bases from J, with 13 bases in between. The CDR3 extends over 14 amino acids. CDR3 coding DNA: TGTGCCAGCGATTCCCCTCCAGTGAACACTGAAGCTTTCTTT. Amino acid sequence: CASDSPPVNTEAFF.

This chain links TRBV12-3 or TRBV12-4 with TRBJ2-1, with 9 bases fitting TRBD2. CDR3 size: 16 residues. J was trimmed by 5 bases and V by 9 bases; bases with no gene match: 14. This CDR3 reads CARSPPTSGIHNEQFF. The CDR3 bases are TGTGCCAGAAGCCCCCCGACTAGCGGAATCCACAATGAGCAGTTCTTC.

J is TRBJ2-2 and V is TRBV7-3, with 8 positions matching TRBD2. The J segment lost 5 bases and the V segment lost 3 bases, leaving 5 bases of the junction unmatched. This CDR3 has 15 amino acids. The germline gives CDR1 SGHTA, CDR2 FQGTGA. The DNA for the CDR3 is TGTGCCAGCAGCTTCCTCGGCGGGAGGACCGGGGAGCTGTTTTTT. It encodes CASSFLGGRTGELFF.

The J gene is TRBJ1-1, the V gene TRBV20-1; perhaps TRBD1 as D (5 bases). The ends were cut back, 3 bases at V and 12 bases at J, with 11 bases in the middle. The CDR3 loop spans 10 amino acids. Per the germline V gene, CDR1 is DFQATT and CDR2 is SNEGSKA (reference sequence). The CDR3 DNA sequence: TGCAGTGCTAGCCTCGAGGGGTCTTTCTTT. Its translation: CSASLEGSFF.

This clonotype occurred many times. The V and J genes are TRBV20-1 and TRBJ2-7; TRBD1 matches at 9 bases. Germline CDR1 reads DFQATT; CDR2 reads SNEGSKA (reference sequence). With V trimmed by 3 bases and J by 3 bases, 12 bases remained unmatched. This CDR3 contains 16 residues. CDR3 region: CSARDLSGTGFYEQYF. CDR3 bases: TGCAGTGCTAGGGATCTTTCCGGGACAGGGTTCTACGAGCAGTACTTC.